Detailed here is one TCR beta chain. Its antigen is still unknown. The data belong to a study of spatial heterogeneity in lung cancer. Study at large: More beta-chain than alpha-chain sequences were consistently detected.

The junction had 5 bases not matched to a gene; V was cut back by 2 bases and J by 8 bases. This CDR3 has 14 residues. The germline V gene has CDR1 DFQATT and CDR2 SNEGSKA (reference sequence). Described time point: blood at routine non-recurrence follow-up after resection. Frozen PBMC, nontumor lung or tumor provided whole RNA, which was sequenced unsorted. General observations from the study: TCRs found ubiquitously expanded in tumor appeared in blood more at resection than at follow-up.

In TCRdb, the 5' RACE reads were re-called with MiXCR into one record per CDR3 protein. This table has approximately 70,000 distinct CDR3 sequences, 7.5% to 10% appearing once. This rearrangement joins TRBV20-1 to TRBJ2-1; 11 bases are shared with TRBD2. Specimen: PBMCs, collected at follow-up. This clonotype was sampled from a female donor with early-stage non-small cell lung cancer. CDR3 coding DNA: TGCAGTGCTAGAATACTAGCGGGAGTCTATGAGCAGTTCTTC. Amino acid sequence: CSARILAGVYEQFF.